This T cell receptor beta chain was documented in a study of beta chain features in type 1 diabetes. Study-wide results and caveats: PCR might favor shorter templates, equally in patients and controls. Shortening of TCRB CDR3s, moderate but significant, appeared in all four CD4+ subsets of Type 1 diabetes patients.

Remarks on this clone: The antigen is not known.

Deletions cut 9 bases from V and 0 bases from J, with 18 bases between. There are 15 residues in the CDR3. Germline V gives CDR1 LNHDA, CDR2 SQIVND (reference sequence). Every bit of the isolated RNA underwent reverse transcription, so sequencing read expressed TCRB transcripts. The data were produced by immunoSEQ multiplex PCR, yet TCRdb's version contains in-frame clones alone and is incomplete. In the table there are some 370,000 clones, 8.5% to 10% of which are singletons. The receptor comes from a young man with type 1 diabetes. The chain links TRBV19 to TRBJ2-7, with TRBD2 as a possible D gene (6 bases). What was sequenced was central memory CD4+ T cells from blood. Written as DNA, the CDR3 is TGTGCCAGCAGATCCCGGGACTTCAGCTCCTACGAGCAGTACTTC. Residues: CASRSRDFSSYEQYF.